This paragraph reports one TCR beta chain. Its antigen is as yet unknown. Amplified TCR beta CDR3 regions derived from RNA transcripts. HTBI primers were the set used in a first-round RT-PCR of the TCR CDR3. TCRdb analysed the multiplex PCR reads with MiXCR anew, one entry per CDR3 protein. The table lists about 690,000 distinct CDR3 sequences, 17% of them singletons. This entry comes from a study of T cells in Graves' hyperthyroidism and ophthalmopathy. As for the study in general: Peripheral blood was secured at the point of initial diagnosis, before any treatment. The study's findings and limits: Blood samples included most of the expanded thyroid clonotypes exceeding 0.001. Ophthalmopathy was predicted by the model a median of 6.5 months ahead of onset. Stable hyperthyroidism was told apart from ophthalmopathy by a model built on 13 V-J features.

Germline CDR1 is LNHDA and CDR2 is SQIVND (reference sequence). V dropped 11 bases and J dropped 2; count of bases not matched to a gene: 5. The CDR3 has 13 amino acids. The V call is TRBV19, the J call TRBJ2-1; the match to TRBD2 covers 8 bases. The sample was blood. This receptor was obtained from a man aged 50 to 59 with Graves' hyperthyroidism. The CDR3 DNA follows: TGTGCCTGTACAGCGGGAGCCTACAATGAGCAGTTCTTC. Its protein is CACTAGAYNEQFF.